The 28 T cell receptor beta chains given below trace back to one sample, sequenced in a study of cytomegalovirus exposure and HLA in healthy donors. Researchers ran the PCR with 60 Vbeta and 13 Jbeta primers. The method was immunoSEQ multiplex PCR; TCRdb's version includes in-frame clones alone and lacks a portion of them. The sample has 40,000 to 55,000 clones; 60% to 70% are singletons. The source material was PBMCs. The source is a man in his 60s in good health and CMV-seropositive.

The gene calls are TRBV19 and TRBJ2-5; the match to TRBD2 covers 8 bases. The V gene's germline CDR1 is LNHDA and CDR2 SQIVND (reference sequence). The CDR3 runs 14 residues. J lost 4 bases, V lost 3 bases, and 4 bases had no gene match. The CDR3 DNA sequence: TGTGCCAGTAGTATTGGCGGGAGGCTAGAGACCCAGTACTTC. As protein: CASSIGGRLETQYF.

J is TRBJ1-2 and V is TRBV6-1, with D possibly being TRBD1 (6 bases). The CDR3 is 13 amino acids. Trimming stripped 6 bases from V and 2 bases from J, with 10 bases between. Germline assignment: CDR1 MNHNS and CDR2 SASEGT. For the CDR3, the DNA is TGTGCCAGCAGAGTGACAGGAAACTATGGCTACACCTTC. Its translation: CASRVTGNYGYTF.

V gene TRBV7-9 combines with J gene TRBJ2-3; 9 bases line up with TRBD2. Germline V gene sequence: CDR1 SEHNR, CDR2 FQNEAQ (reference sequence). This CDR3 comprises 16 residues. Trimming removed 2 bases from V and 2 bases from J; junction bases left unmatched: 5. As DNA, the CDR3 is TGTGCCAGCAGCTTAAGGGGCGGGAGGGACACAGATACGCAGTATTTT. Its protein product is CASSLRGGRDTDTQYF.

The chain employs TRBV2 and TRBJ1-1; D uncertain. Trimming took off 11 bases at V and 1 base at J, with 14 bases between the two ends. This CDR3 contains 13 residues. CDR1 SNHLY and CDR2 FYNNEI come from the germline V gene. This CDR3 reads CAVRTARNTEAFF. CDR3 nucleotide sequence: TGTGCCGTAAGGACTGCAAGGAACACTGAAGCTTTCTTT.

A few counts support this clone. V and J are TRBV5-3 and TRBJ2-5; 7 bases align to TRBD1. TRBV5-3 is an ORF for which the function is uncertain. The CDR3 has 15 residues. Trimming removed 0 bases from V and 5 bases from J; junction bases left unmatched: 7. The CDR3 bases are TGTGCCAGAAGCTTGGATCAGGGGGAAAGGGAGACCCAGTACTTC. This gives the protein CARSLDQGERETQYF.

The chain joins TRBV7-2 to TRBJ1-2; TRBD1 agrees at 9 bases. V was clipped by 5 bases and J by 8 bases; unmatched bases: 6. The germline V gene has CDR1 SGHTA and CDR2 FQGNSA. This CDR3 is built from 13 residues. The CDR3 region is CASSDNRGRGYTF. The CDR3 bases are TGTGCCAGCAGCGATAACAGGGGGCGAGGCTACACCTTC.

The chain carries TRBV5-4 and TRBJ1-1; maybe TRBD1 (5 bases). There are 15 residues in the CDR3. Germline-derived CDR1 and CDR2 are SGHNT and YYREEE (reference sequence). Trimming took 3 bases from V and 0 from J, leaving 12 bases between them. In DNA form, the CDR3 reads TGTGCCAGCAGCTCGGCGGGACGGATGAACACTGAAGCTTTCTTT. It translates to CASSSAGRMNTEAFF.

This CDR3 reads CASSYSGGTEAFF. CDR3 DNA sequence: TGTGCCAGCAGTTACTCCGGGGGCACTGAAGCTTTCTTT. The chain has TRBV6-5 and TRBJ1-1; a weak D match, TRBD1 (5 bases). In germline, CDR1 is MNHEY, CDR2 SVGAGI. Deletions cut 0 bases from V and 4 bases from J, with 6 bases between. This CDR3 has 13 residues.

V gene TRBV29-1 combines with J gene TRBJ1-1; D is unresolved. V lost 6 bases and J 2 bases, leaving 19 bases between the germline ends. The CDR3 consists of 15 residues. In germline, CDR1 is SQVTM, CDR2 ANQGSEA. The CDR3 region has the DNA TGCAGCGTGGTTTCTCCGCAACCTACTAACACTGAAGCTTTCTTT. It encodes CSVVSPQPTNTEAFF.

This chain joins TRBV10-3 and TRBJ2-1; the match to TRBD2 covers 8 bases. Per the germline V gene, CDR1 is ENHRY and CDR2 is SYGVKD. This CDR3 contains 13 residues. The V and J ends lost 6 bases and 5 bases, in that order; junction bases with no gene match: 3. The CDR3 region has the DNA TGTGCCATCAGGACCGGGGGGGACAATGAGCAGTTCTTC. It translates to CAIRTGGDNEQFF.

The rearrangement joins TRBV27 to TRBJ1-5; 8 bases are shared with TRBD1. The CDR3 covers 15 residues. In germline, CDR1 is MNHEY, CDR2 SMNVEV (reference sequence). V shed 6 bases and J 2 bases; nucleotides not matched to a gene: 6. In DNA form, the CDR3 reads TGTGCCAGCAGCCCAGGGGGCCTCGGCAATCAGCCCCAGCATTTT. Protein sequence: CASSPGGLGNQPQHF.

This clone has just a few counts. V is TRBV28 and J is TRBJ1-5; TRBD1 is a possible D gene (6 bases). Germline CDR1 reads MDHEN; CDR2 reads SYDVKM. The CDR3 has 15 amino acids. With 3 bases removed from V and 2 bases from J, the gap between germline ends came to 11 bases. The CDR3 sequence: CASSFLSGGNQPQHF. Written as DNA, the CDR3 is TGTGCCAGCAGTTTTTTGTCAGGGGGCAATCAGCCCCAGCATTTT.

Here the CDR3 DNA reads TGTGCCAGCAGCCAAGCCGGGTCCAGGGCCTACGAGCAGTACTTC. Amino acids: CASSQAGSRAYEQYF. V gene TRBV14 combines with J gene TRBJ2-7; perhaps TRBD1 as D (5 bases). V was cut by 1 base and J by 2 bases, with 12 bases left in between. The CDR3 covers 15 residues. Germline values: CDR1 SGHDN, CDR2 FVKESK.

This chain joins TRBV27 and TRBJ2-7; 8 nucleotides line up with TRBD1. In germline, CDR1 is MNHEY, CDR2 SMNVEV (reference sequence). After removal of 7 bases from V and 4 bases from J, the junction contained 6 bases not matched to a gene. CDR3 length equals 13 residues. CDR3 DNA sequence: TGTGCCAGCACGAGACAGGGGAATTACGAGCAGTACTTC. It translates to CASTRQGNYEQYF.

The V gene is TRBV7-2, the J gene TRBJ2-3, with 11 bases lining up with TRBD2. Germline assignment: CDR1 SGHTA and CDR2 FQGNSA. After removal of 5 bases from V and 0 bases from J, the junction contained 10 bases not matched to a gene. This CDR3 comprises 18 residues. CDR3 protein: CASSKLGTSGLSTDTQYF. The DNA for the CDR3 is TGTGCCAGCAGCAAATTGGGGACTAGCGGACTAAGCACAGATACGCAGTATTTT.

This clone was observed a handful of times. This chain links TRBV9 with TRBJ1-2; 7 bases line up with TRBD1. The CDR3 consists of 15 residues. CDR1 is SGDLS and CDR2 is YYNGEE in the germline V gene. V lost 3 bases and J lost 3; bases outside the gene matches: 8. The chain's CDR3 is CASSDSVGQYYGYTF. The CDR3 region has the DNA TGTGCCAGCAGCGATAGTGTGGGACAGTACTATGGCTACACCTTC.

The chain combines TRBV28 with TRBJ2-7, with 8 bases fitting TRBD2. Trimming took 3 bases from V and 9 from J; bases not matched to a gene: 4. The CDR3 has 12 amino acids. CDR1 MDHEN and CDR2 SYDVKM come from the germline V gene. DNA for the CDR3: TGTGCCAGCAGTTTCCAACGGGAGGGGCAGTACTTC. This gives the protein CASSFQREGQYF.

This clone appeared a few times. This sequence joins TRBV7-9 and TRBJ2-3, with a tentative D call TRBD1 (6 bases). The germline CDR1 and CDR2 sequences are SEHNR and FQNEAQ (reference sequence). The CDR3 is 15 residues long. V lost 1 base and J lost 3, with 11 bases in between. The CDR3 loop reads CASSLGGPRTDTQYF. CDR3 nucleotides: TGTGCCAGCAGCTTAGGGGGGCCGCGGACAGATACGCAGTATTTT. The complete variable domain, with remaining parts taken from reference TRBV7-9 and TRBJ2-3, reads DTGVSQNPRHKITKRGQNVTFRCDPISEHNRLYWYRQTLGQGPEFLTYFQNEAQLEKSRLLSDRFSAERPKGSFSTLEIQRTEQGDSAMYLCASSLGGPRTDTQYFGPGTRLTVL.

The chain uses TRBV20-1 and TRBJ2-7; possible D gene TRBD1, 5 bases. This CDR3 is 11 amino acids long. The germline V and J ends were trimmed by 5 bases and 3 bases, with 8 bases remaining between them. CDR1 DFQATT and CDR2 SNEGSKA come from the germline V gene (reference sequence). CDR3 amino acids: CSADTGYEQYF. As DNA, the CDR3 is TGCAGTGCTGATACAGGCTACGAGCAGTACTTC.

The V and J genes are TRBV4-3 and TRBJ1-3, with D hard to call. With 0 bases removed from V and 3 bases from J, the gap between germline ends came to 9 bases. The CDR3 runs to 15 residues. The germline gives CDR1 LGHNA, CDR2 YSLEER. DNA of the CDR3: TGCGCCAGCAGCCAAGATCGGCGCGGTGGAAACACCATATATTTT. Its protein product is CASSQDRRGGNTIYF.

This rearrangement joins TRBV2 to TRBJ2-7, with 11 bases fitting TRBD2. Trimming took 4 bases from V and 2 from J; bases not matched to a gene: 1. CDR1 SNHLY and CDR2 FYNNEI come from the germline V gene. The CDR3 runs to 14 residues. Written as DNA, the CDR3 is TGTGCCAGCAGTGGACTAGCGGGAACCTACGAGCAGTACTTC. This gives the protein CASSGLAGTYEQYF.

This clone was counted between two and nine times. The chain is built from TRBV6-5 and TRBJ1-2, with TRBD1 as a possible D gene (5 bases). The germline V gene encodes CDR1 MNHEY and CDR2 SVGAGI. V lost 4 bases to trimming and J lost 4 bases, with 10 bases between them. The CDR3 is made up of 13 amino acids. The CDR3 DNA reads TGTGCCAGCAGTTTGCGGGACGGCTATGGCTACACCTTC. Amino acids: CASSLRDGYGYTF.

The rearrangement uses TRBV6-1 and TRBJ1-1, with 7 positions matching TRBD1. The junction had 6 bases not matched to a gene; V was cut back by 6 bases and J by 8 bases. Germline values: CDR1 MNHNS, CDR2 SASEGT. The CDR3 covers 12 residues. DNA of the CDR3: TGTGCCAGCAGCTATGGGACAGAAGAAGCTTTCTTT. Its protein is CASSYGTEEAFF.

The chain employs TRBV6-6 and TRBJ1-4; TRBD1 agrees at 7 bases. The germline gives CDR1 MNHNY, CDR2 SVGAGI (reference sequence). This CDR3 region has 14 residues. The junction had 5 bases not matched to a gene; V was cut back by 5 bases and J by 5 bases. CDR3 sequence (DNA): TGTGCCAGCAGTGCCCGGGACAGAAATGAAAAACTGTTTTTT. It is translated as CASSARDRNEKLFF.

This clone was detected only a few times. The chain combines TRBV28 with TRBJ2-6; D may be TRBD2 (5 bases). The CDR3 extends over 15 amino acids. Germline V gene data show CDR1 as MDHEN and CDR2 as SYDVKM. V lost 1 base and J 1 base, leaving 5 bases between the germline ends. Written as DNA, the CDR3 is TGTGCCAGCAGTTTATCGGGATCTGGGGCCAACGTCCTGACTTTC. Protein product: CASSLSGSGANVLTF.

This clone was seen just once. The CDR3 reads CASSPASGRTDTQYF. CDR3 in DNA: TGTGCCAGCAGCCCGGCCTCAGGGAGGACAGATACGCAGTATTTT. The chain recombines TRBV7-3 with TRBJ2-3; D perhaps matches TRBD2 (6 bases). Germline V gives CDR1 SGHTA, CDR2 FQGTGA. The V gene lost 5 bases and the J gene lost 3 bases, with 15 bases spanning the gap. The CDR3 has 15 amino acids.

The chain is built from TRBV10-3 and TRBJ2-1; the D gene is possibly TRBD1 (5 bases). Germline values: CDR1 ENHRY, CDR2 SYGVKD. This CDR3 region has 15 residues. V was pared by 4 bases and J by 4 bases, with 14 bases between. CDR3 residues: CAISVGQPQYNEQFF. DNA for the CDR3: TGTGCCATCAGTGTCGGACAACCCCAGTACAATGAGCAGTTCTTC.

The table lists this clone with a few counts. The rearrangement links TRBV7-9 to TRBJ2-1; tentatively, D is TRBD1 (6 bases). The CDR3 is 15 residues long. The V and J ends lost 5 bases and 7 bases respectively, with 18 bases between them. The germline gives CDR1 SEHNR, CDR2 FQNEAQ (reference sequence). In DNA form, the CDR3 reads TGTGCCAGCAGCCCCAGGGGACCGAACTCGAATGAGCAGTTCTTC. Its protein product is CASSPRGPNSNEQFF.